This T cell receptor beta chain originates from a study of blood T cell repertoires in COVID-19. Study in general: The analysed material was cDNA or gDNA that came from T cells, B-cell-depleted T cells, or PBMCs.

In the authors' methods: How many nucleated cells were present was estimated from reference gene primer amplification. Sequencing was performed with immunoSEQ multiplex PCR; in TCRdb, only in-frame clones are kept and a portion is missing. The DNA was the basis for D and trimming; V, J and clone size are from that table. The sample lists 270,000 or so clones, 65% to 90% occurring once. The CDR3 is 12 residues long. Deletions cut 6 bases from V and 9 bases from J, with 12 bases between. The chain employs TRBV12-3 or TRBV12-4 and TRBJ1-5, with unresolved D. Material for sequencing was peripheral blood. The source is a human donor in a cohort sampled during active COVID-19. The CDR3: CASSGDAGPQHF. CDR3 nucleotide sequence: TGTGCCAGCAGCGGAGACGCGGGGCCCCAGCATTTT.